The 23 T cell receptor beta chains below come from one sample, sequenced in a study of control samples from healthy donors and cancer patients (dated by TCRdb to between 2020 and 2021). The library was obtained by the immunoSEQ multiplex PCR assay. TCRdb holds this immuneACCESS table with in-frame rearrangements only. Some clones are missing; in checked studies, unresolved V genes explain under half, and the rest has no known cause. The sample includes about 26,000 clones, with 82% observed a single time. The ten top clones hold about 23% of the sample. Sequenced sample: PBMCs. These receptors came from a man in his sixties with colorectal cancer.

The chain is built from TRBV27 and TRBJ1-1; maybe TRBD1 (6 bases). Germline V gene data show CDR1 as MNHEY and CDR2 as SMNVEV (reference sequence). V shed 1 base and J shed 4 bases, with 16 bases lying between them. This CDR3 comprises 16 residues. For the CDR3, the DNA is TGTGCCAGCAGTTTATTTAGTGATCTAGGGGGCACTGAAGCTTTCTTT. This gives the protein CASSLFSDLGGTEAFF.

The chain joins TRBV29-1 to TRBJ2-7; 8 positions match TRBD2. The CDR3 totals 13 residues. Trimming at V came to 6 bases and at J to 6 bases, leaving 10 bases not matched to a gene. Per the germline V gene, CDR1 is SQVTM and CDR2 is ANQGSEA. CDR3 amino acids: CSVIPPTSAEQYF. Here the CDR3 DNA reads TGCAGCGTCATCCCCCCGACTAGCGCCGAGCAGTACTTC.

CDR3 nucleotides: TGCAGCGTTGAAGAAATCGCGGGGTACGAGCAGTACTTC. Protein sequence: CSVEEIAGYEQYF. V and J are TRBV29-1 and TRBJ2-7; possibly TRBD2 for D (6 bases). This CDR3 region has 13 residues. Germline V gene data show CDR1 as SQVTM and CDR2 as ANQGSEA. Trimming pared 0 bases from V and 4 bases from J, leaving 10 bases between.

V gene TRBV7-9 combines with J gene TRBJ2-2; possible D gene TRBD2, 6 bases. V lost 6 bases, J lost 4 bases, and 12 bases lay in between. There are 14 residues in the CDR3. CDR1 and CDR2 (germline): SEHNR, FQNEAQ (reference sequence). The CDR3 reads CASSLLAGTGELFF. CDR3 bases: TGTGCCAGCAGTTTACTAGCAGGCACCGGGGAGCTGTTTTTT.

The CDR3 sequence: CASSSGGEVKNIQYF. CDR3 bases: TGTGCCAGCAGCTCGGGGGGCGAGGTCAAAAACATTCAGTACTTC. V usage is TRBV5-4 and J usage is TRBJ2-4; possible D gene TRBD2, 7 bases. The germline gives CDR1 SGHNT, CDR2 YYREEE (reference sequence). There are 15 residues in the CDR3. Trimming took 3 bases from V and 3 from J, leaving 13 bases between them.

The rearrangement uses TRBV7-6 and TRBJ2-5; 7 bases match TRBD2. This CDR3 is built from 15 residues. Losses at the gene ends were 1 base for V and 0 bases for J; bases not matched to a gene: 2. CDR1 is SGHVS, CDR2 FNYEAQ, per germline. CDR3 DNA: TGTGCCAGCAGCTTAGGGGGGGGAGACCAAGAGACCCAGTACTTC. It encodes CASSLGGGDQETQYF.

This rearrangement joins TRBV24-1 to TRBJ1-2; D gene ambiguous. Germline V lookup: CDR1 KGHDR, CDR2 SFDVKD. V was shortened by 5 bases and J by 7 bases, with 7 bases between the two germline ends. This CDR3 spans 11 amino acids. Here the CDR3 reads CATSVGIGYTF. The CDR3 DNA sequence: TGTGCCACCAGTGTAGGGATTGGCTACACCTTC.

The chain employs TRBV6-5 and TRBJ2-1; no firm D call. Trimming cost V 6 bases and J 6 bases, with 6 bases left between them. CDR3 length: 11 amino acids. Germline CDR1 is MNHEY and CDR2 is SVGAGI. The CDR3 sequence: CASRLGNEQFF. As DNA, the CDR3 is TGTGCCAGCAGGTTGGGCAATGAGCAGTTCTTC.

This CDR3 is CASSHPGRNTEAFF. The DNA of the CDR3 is TGTGCCAGCAGCCACCCGGGCAGGAACACTGAAGCTTTCTTT. V gene TRBV7-8 combines with J gene TRBJ1-1; D remains ambiguous. With 5 bases removed from V and 1 base from J, the gap between germline ends came to 11 bases. Germline V CDR1 and CDR2: SGHVS, FQNEAQ. The CDR3 totals 14 residues.

V and J are TRBV9 and TRBJ2-1, with D perhaps TRBD2 (6 bases). This CDR3 has 13 residues. The V and J ends lost 0 bases and 8 bases respectively, with 9 bases between them. Germline V gene lookup returns CDR1 SGDLS and CDR2 YYNGEE. CDR3 sequence (DNA): TGTGCCAGCAGCGTAGGGGGAGGAGATGAGCAGTTCTTC. This encodes CASSVGGGDEQFF.

The chain carries TRBV29-1 and TRBJ1-2, with TRBD1 identical over 10 bases. The germline gives CDR1 SQVTM, CDR2 ANQGSEA. Unmatched junction bases numbered 4, after V lost 3 bases and J lost 6 bases. There are 13 residues in the CDR3. The CDR3 spells CSVEVDRGDGYTF. For the CDR3, the DNA is TGCAGCGTTGAGGTGGACAGGGGGGATGGCTACACCTTC. Supplemented by reference TRBV29-1 and TRBJ1-2, the full variable domain reads SAVISQKPSRDICQRGTSLTIQCQVDSQVTMMFWYRQQPGQSLTLIATANQGSEATYESGFVIDKFPISRPNLTFSTLTVSNMSPEDSSIYLCSVEVDRGDGYTFGSGTRLTVV.

The chain is built from TRBV3-1 (or the pseudogene TRBV3-2) and TRBJ1-3, with D possibly matching TRBD1 (5 bases). Trimming shortened V by 4 bases and J by 4 bases, and 14 bases separated the two germline ends. The germline CDR1 and CDR2 sequences are LGHDT and YNNKEL (reference sequence). This CDR3 comprises 15 residues. This chain's CDR3 is CASSPWRGEGNTIYF. The CDR3 region has the DNA TGTGCCAGCAGCCCTTGGAGAGGGGAGGGAAACACCATATATTTT.

This clone has just one count. This rearrangement joins TRBV9 to TRBJ2-5; TRBD2 agrees at 9 bases. The CDR3 is 16 residues long. V was clipped by 2 bases and J by 1 base; unmatched bases: 6. Germline CDR1 is SGDLS and CDR2 is YYNGEE. The chain's CDR3 is CASSVNSGGAQETQYF. The CDR3 DNA is TGTGCCAGCAGCGTTAATAGCGGGGGAGCCCAAGAGACCCAGTACTTC.

The chain couples TRBV7-9 to TRBJ1-5, with 9 nucleotides matching TRBD1. The CDR3 runs 16 residues. V lost 4 bases to trimming and J lost 5 bases; unmatched junction nucleotides: 9. From germline, CDR1 is SEHNR and CDR2 FQNEAQ (reference sequence). The CDR3 spells CASSSVSGQGYQPQHF. The DNA of the CDR3 is TGTGCCAGCAGCTCAGTCAGCGGACAGGGGTATCAGCCCCAGCATTTT.

V is TRBV6-5 and J is TRBJ2-3; D not resolved. Trimming shortened V by 2 bases and J by 6 bases, and 12 bases separated the two germline ends. The germline V gene has CDR1 MNHEY and CDR2 SVGAGI. The CDR3 is 14 residues long. Written as DNA, the CDR3 is TGTGCCAGCAGTTACAGCCGACGTGTTGATACGCAGTATTTT. Encoded protein: CASSYSRRVDTQYF.

This clone has a handful of counts. The chain couples TRBV10-3 to TRBJ1-3; D gene ambiguous. The CDR3 runs 13 residues. The V gene lost 6 bases and the J gene lost 1 base, with 7 bases spanning the gap. The germline V gene has CDR1 ENHRY and CDR2 SYGVKD. Here the CDR3 DNA reads TGTGCCATCAGACAGCCGTCTGGAAACACCATATATTTT. This gives the protein CAIRQPSGNTIYF.

This chain links TRBV7-8 with TRBJ2-6; D might be TRBD2 (6 bases). Germline loops: CDR1 SGHVS, CDR2 FQNEAQ. V was clipped by 2 bases and J by 2 bases, with 16 bases between them. The CDR3 is 18 residues long. CDR3 sequence reads: CASSLMIPRLAGANVLTF. CDR3 bases: TGTGCCAGCAGCTTAATGATACCGAGACTAGCTGGGGCCAACGTCCTGACTTTC.

This chain links TRBV2 with TRBJ2-7; a weak D match, TRBD1 (6 bases). The CDR3 sequence is 15 residues long. Trimming left V 7 bases short and J 3 bases short, with 19 bases between. Germline values: CDR1 SNHLY, CDR2 FYNNEI. Here the CDR3 reads CASTREGGVVYEQYF. Here the CDR3 DNA reads TGTGCCAGCACCCGTGAAGGGGGAGTCGTCTACGAGCAGTACTTC. The complete variable domain, with remaining parts taken from reference TRBV2 and TRBJ2-7, reads EPEVTQTPSHQVTQMGQEVILRCVPISNHLYFYWYRQILGQKVEFLVSFYNNEISEKSEIFDDQFSVERPDGSNFTLKIRSTKLEDSAMYFCASTREGGVVYEQYFGPGTRLTVT.

Only a few counts were recorded for this clone. The chain recombines TRBV3-1 (or the pseudogene TRBV3-2) with TRBJ1-1, with D possibly being TRBD1 (6 bases). The CDR3 is 13 residues long. Trimming cost V 4 bases and J 5 bases, with 11 bases left between them. Germline values: CDR1 LGHDT, CDR2 YNNKEL (reference sequence). DNA for the CDR3: TGTGCCAGCAGCCTGAGGGGGAGGACTGAAGCTTTCTTT. As protein: CASSLRGRTEAFF.

This clone was recorded only once. The V and J genes are TRBV9 and TRBJ1-1; D not resolved. The CDR3 is 13 amino acids. Germline CDR1 SGDLS, CDR2 YYNGEE. V was shortened by 6 bases and J by 2 bases, with 11 bases between the two germline ends. Written as DNA, the CDR3 is TGTGCCAGCACCCGAGTCTCAAACACTGAAGCTTTCTTT. Its protein product is CASTRVSNTEAFF.

This rearrangement joins TRBV11-2 to TRBJ2-2; D is uncertain. The CDR3 runs 16 residues. Germline loops: CDR1 SGHAT, CDR2 FQNNGV. V dropped 1 base and J dropped 6 bases, with 15 bases sitting between them. The CDR3 nucleotides are TGTGCCAGCAGCTTAGGGGTTCTAGTGGATGCCGGGGAGCTGTTTTTT. The encoded protein is CASSLGVLVDAGELFF.

V and J are TRBV18 and TRBJ1-2, with 11 nucleotides matching TRBD1. The junction had 16 bases not matched to a gene; V was cut back by 2 bases and J by 8 bases. CDR1 and CDR2 from the germline V gene are KGHSH and LQKENI. The CDR3 sequence is 18 residues long. CDR3 loop: CASSPSVPGQGVSGGYTF. CDR3 DNA: TGTGCCAGCTCACCATCGGTCCCGGGACAGGGGGTATCTGGGGGCTACACCTTC. The whole variable domain, filled in from reference TRBV18 and TRBJ1-2, reads NAGVMQNPRHLVRRRGQEARLRCSPMKGHSHVYWYRQLPEEGLKFMVYLQKENIIDESGMPKERFSAEFPKEGPSILRIQQVVRGDSAAYFCASSPSVPGQGVSGGYTFGSGTRLTVV.

In this sample, this clone is medium-sized. The CDR3 loop is CASSYVSYNSPLHF. The CDR3 DNA follows: TGTGCCAGCAGTTACGTCAGTTACAATTCACCCCTCCACTTT. The chain has TRBV6-5 and TRBJ1-6; the D is unclear. Trimming stripped 2 bases from V and 7 bases from J, with 9 bases between. CDR3 size: 14 residues. Looked up from germline, CDR1 is MNHEY and CDR2 is SVGAGI.